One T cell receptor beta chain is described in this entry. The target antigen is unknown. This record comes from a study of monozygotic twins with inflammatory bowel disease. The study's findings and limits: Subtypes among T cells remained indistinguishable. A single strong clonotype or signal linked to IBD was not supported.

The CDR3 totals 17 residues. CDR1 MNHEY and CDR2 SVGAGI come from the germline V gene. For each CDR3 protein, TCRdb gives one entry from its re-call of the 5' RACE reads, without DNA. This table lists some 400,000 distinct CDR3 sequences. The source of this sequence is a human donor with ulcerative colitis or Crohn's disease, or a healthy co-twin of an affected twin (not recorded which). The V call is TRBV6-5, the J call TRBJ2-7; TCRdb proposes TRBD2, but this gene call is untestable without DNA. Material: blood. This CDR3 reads CASSYSGTSGSIHEQYF.